This T cell receptor (beta chain) comes out of a study of prognosis after radiotherapy for stage I lung cancer listed by TCRdb under 2021. As for the study more broadly: Between early 2018 and early 2019, roughly 19 patients with stage I NSCLC were enrolled in Nanjing, China. Enrolled patients comprised 14 to 15 with newly diagnosed primary stage I lung tumors and 5 or 6 with oligometastatic NSCLC after surgical resection of the primary tumor. Every patient was deemed medically inoperable, around 11 because of comorbidities and roughly 7 because they refused surgery. The cohort included more than 10 men and a handful of women, with a median age of approximately 75 years and a range of about 50 to 84 years. On tumor histology, twelve patients had adenocarcinoma and six or seven had squamous cell carcinoma. SBRT was delivered in 3 to 5 fractions with a biologically effective dose of at least 100 Gy, and image-guided IMRT or VMAT was used for delivery. No patient received concurrent therapy alongside SBRT. Distant metastases were developed by four of the 19 patients after SBRT, at a median of around seven months, whereas no significant progression was observed in the other 15 patients. This study profiled peripheral blood TCR beta repertoires from stage I NSCLC patients before and after stereotactic body radiotherapy and linked the repertoires to distant failure. The study sequenced 40 or so blood samples from 19 patients, one before and one after SBRT per patient. Results the study describes overall, beyond this receptor: No adjustment for multiple comparisons was applied to any of the reported P values. The study was limited by its small cohort and short follow-up, and the findings require independent validation. After SBRT, the number of unique TCR clones decreased (median about 10,000 before versus about 6,900 after; Wilcoxon paired P=0.011). Post-SBRT Shannon entropy and its change from baseline were lower in patients who developed distant metastases; baseline Shannon entropy was not associated with metastases. No determination of tumor specificity was made for expanded TCR clones. Differences by metastasis status were reportedly seen in TRBV and TRBJ usage frequencies, involving two V genes at baseline and, after SBRT, several V genes and two J genes.

This clonotype was seen repeatedly, ten times or more. The antigen it binds to is not known. No base qualities exist here, and no much larger clone lies one base off it. Two rounds of multiplex PCR were performed to amplify the TCR beta CDR3 region from genomic DNA. The first PCR round used primers specific to each TRBV and TRBJ gene, and the primer sequences were filed in Chinese patent CN105087789A. Universal primers were used in the second PCR round. The Roche High Pure PCR Template Preparation Kit was used to extract genomic DNA from frozen PBMCs. The libraries underwent paired-end sequencing with 151 bp reads on an Illumina HiSeq 3000. The original pipeline was this. Raw reads lacking the multiplex PCR primer sequences were removed with CutAdapt. Using PEAR, the high-quality paired reads were merged into contigs. TRB V, D and J gene segments were assigned to each contig with MiXCR by alignment to reference sequences. To remove sequencing errors, CDR3 sequences were clustered according to base quality and sequence similarity. Shannon entropy normalized by the natural log of productive TCR sequence number was used as the measure of diversity. To get clonality, Shannon entropy was divided by the natural log of the number of unique clonotypes, and that result was subtracted from one. The Youden index of ROC curves was used to select progression-free survival cut-offs for repertoire metrics, and analyses were performed in R 3.5.3. TCRdb itself trimmed the public reads at Q25 with fastp, ran MiXCR and retained productive beta chains. Every entry covers one CDR3 protein and lists the most common genes and DNA from its rows. For this entry, the V and J calls and clone size follow TCRdb and not the study's own pipeline. The sample profile shows roughly 26,000 distinct CDR3 sequences; about 30% of them were found once. The leading ten clones occupy roughly 35% of the sample.

A history of other malignancies or of prior chemotherapy or radiotherapy was absent in all patients, and node-negative disease was shown on CT and PET/CT in all patients. At each of two time points, about 6 milliliters of peripheral venous blood were collected into EDTA tubes. PBMCs were isolated by Ficoll-Paque Plus density-gradient centrifugation. Right after collection, samples were placed at -80 degrees C and kept there until analysis. The sample consisted of PBMCs, taken before or after stereotactic body radiation therapy (not recorded which). The clonotype was recovered from a donor aged 50 or older with non-small cell lung cancer.

The CDR3 protein sequence reads: CASSLTGKSNQPQHF. The DNA is as follows: TGCGCCAGCAGCTTGACAGGGAAGAGCAATCAGCCCCAGCATTTT. The chain was built from TRBV5-1 and TRBJ1-5; TRBD1 might be the D gene, on 6 matching bases. The germline V gene yields SGHRS for CDR1 and YFSETQ for CDR2. The CDR3 measures 15 amino acids from cysteine to phenylalanine. Of the read, only the CDR3 DNA is kept; its 45 bases are in frame from base 1. Between the V and J ends, shortened by 1 base and 1 base respectively, the junction contains 9 bases.